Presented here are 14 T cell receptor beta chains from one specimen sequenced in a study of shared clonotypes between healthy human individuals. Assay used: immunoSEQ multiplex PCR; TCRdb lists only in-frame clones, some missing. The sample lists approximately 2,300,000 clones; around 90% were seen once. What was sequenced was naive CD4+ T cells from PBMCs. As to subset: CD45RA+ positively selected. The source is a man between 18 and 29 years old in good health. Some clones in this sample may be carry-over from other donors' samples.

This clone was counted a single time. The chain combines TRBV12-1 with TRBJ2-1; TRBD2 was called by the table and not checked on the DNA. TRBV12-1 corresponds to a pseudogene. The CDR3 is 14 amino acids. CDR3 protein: CASSSTGDVNEQFF. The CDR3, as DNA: TGTGCCAGCAGCTCCACGGGAGACGTCAATGAGCAGTTCTTC.

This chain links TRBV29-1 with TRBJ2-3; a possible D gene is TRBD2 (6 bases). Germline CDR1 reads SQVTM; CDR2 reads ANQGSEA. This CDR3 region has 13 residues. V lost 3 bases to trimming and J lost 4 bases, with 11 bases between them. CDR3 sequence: CSVDSGGADTQYF. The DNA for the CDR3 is TGCAGCGTTGATTCCGGGGGTGCAGATACGCAGTATTTT.

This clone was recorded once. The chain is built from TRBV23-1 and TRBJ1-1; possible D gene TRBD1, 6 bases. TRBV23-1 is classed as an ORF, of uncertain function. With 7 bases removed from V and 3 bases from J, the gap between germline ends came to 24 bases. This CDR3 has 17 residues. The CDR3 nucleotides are TGCGCCAGCACCCCCCTGGAGGGTGCGGGGGCTGACACTGAAGCTTTCTTT. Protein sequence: CASTPLEGAGADTEAFF.

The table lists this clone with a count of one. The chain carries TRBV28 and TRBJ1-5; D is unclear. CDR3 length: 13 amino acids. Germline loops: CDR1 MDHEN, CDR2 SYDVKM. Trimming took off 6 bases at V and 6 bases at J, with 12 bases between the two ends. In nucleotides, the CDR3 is TGTGCCAGCAGCGAAATCGGAGGTCAGCCCCAGCATTTT. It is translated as CASSEIGGQPQHF.

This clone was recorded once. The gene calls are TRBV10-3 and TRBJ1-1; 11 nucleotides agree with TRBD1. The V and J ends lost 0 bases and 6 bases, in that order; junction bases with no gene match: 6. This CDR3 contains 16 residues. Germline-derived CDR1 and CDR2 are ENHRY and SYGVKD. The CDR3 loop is CAISESLPGQGAEAFF. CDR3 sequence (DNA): TGTGCCATCAGTGAGTCCCTCCCGGGACAGGGGGCTGAAGCTTTCTTT.

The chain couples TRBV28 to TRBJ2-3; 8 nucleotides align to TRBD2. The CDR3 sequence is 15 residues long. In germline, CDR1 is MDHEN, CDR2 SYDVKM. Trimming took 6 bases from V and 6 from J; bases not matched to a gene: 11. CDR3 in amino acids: CASSPGLGPKDTQYF. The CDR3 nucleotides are TGTGCCAGCAGCCCGGGACTAGGACCCAAGGATACGCAGTATTTT.

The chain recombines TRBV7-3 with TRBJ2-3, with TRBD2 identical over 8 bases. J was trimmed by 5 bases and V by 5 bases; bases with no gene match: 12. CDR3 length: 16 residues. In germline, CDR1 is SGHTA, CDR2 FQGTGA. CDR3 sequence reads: CASSLVGRASEDTQYF. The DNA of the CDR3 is TGTGCCAGCAGCCTAGTCGGGAGGGCCTCTGAAGATACGCAGTATTTT.

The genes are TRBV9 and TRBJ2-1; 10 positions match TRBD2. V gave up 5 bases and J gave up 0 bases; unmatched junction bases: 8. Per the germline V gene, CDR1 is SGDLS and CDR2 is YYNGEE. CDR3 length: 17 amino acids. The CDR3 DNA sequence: TGTGCCAGCAGTCGCCTAGCGGGAGACTTCTCCTACAATGAGCAGTTCTTC. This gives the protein CASSRLAGDFSYNEQFF.

The CDR3 sequence: CASSRIAGEGYNEQFF. DNA for the CDR3: TGTGCCAGCAGCCGCATAGCGGGAGAGGGCTACAATGAGCAGTTCTTC. The chain employs TRBV4-2 and TRBJ2-1; 9 positions agree with TRBD2. V lost 4 bases to trimming and J lost 3 bases; unmatched junction nucleotides: 7. This CDR3 comprises 16 residues. The germline CDR1 and CDR2 sequences are LGHNA and YNFKEQ.

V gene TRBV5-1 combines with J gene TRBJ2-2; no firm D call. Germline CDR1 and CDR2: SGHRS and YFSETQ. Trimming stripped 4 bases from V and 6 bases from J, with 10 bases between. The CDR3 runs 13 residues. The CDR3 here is CASSVSEAGELFF. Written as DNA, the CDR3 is TGCGCCAGCAGCGTCAGCGAAGCCGGGGAGCTGTTTTTT.

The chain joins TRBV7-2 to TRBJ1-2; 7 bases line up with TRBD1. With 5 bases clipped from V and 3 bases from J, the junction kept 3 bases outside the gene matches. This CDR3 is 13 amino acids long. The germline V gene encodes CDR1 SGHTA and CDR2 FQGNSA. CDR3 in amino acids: CASSAGQHYGYTF. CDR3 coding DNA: TGTGCCAGCAGCGCGGGACAGCACTATGGCTACACCTTC.

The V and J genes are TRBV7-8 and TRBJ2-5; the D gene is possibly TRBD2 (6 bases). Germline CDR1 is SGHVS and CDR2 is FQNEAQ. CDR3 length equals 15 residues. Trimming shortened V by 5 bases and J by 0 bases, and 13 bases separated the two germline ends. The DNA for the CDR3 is TGTGCCAGCAGCGCGGGAAGGGTGTACCAAGAGACCCAGTACTTC. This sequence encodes CASSAGRVYQETQYF.

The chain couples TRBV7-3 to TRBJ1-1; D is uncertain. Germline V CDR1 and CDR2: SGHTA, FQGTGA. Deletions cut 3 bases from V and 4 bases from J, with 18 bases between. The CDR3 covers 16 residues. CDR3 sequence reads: CASSFGPRGGSTEAFF. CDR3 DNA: TGTGCCAGCAGCTTCGGTCCGCGGGGAGGGAGCACTGAAGCTTTCTTT.

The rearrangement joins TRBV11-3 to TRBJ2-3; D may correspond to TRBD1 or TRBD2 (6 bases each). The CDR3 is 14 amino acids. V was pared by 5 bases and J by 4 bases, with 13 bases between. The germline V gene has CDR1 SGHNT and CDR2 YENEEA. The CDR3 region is CASSTGAQSDTQYF. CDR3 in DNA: TGTGCCAGCAGCACGGGGGCCCAGTCAGATACGCAGTATTTT.